Listed below are T cell receptor beta chains from one sample, sequenced in a study of T cell responses to AZD1222 COVID-19 vaccine. Profiling relied on immunoSEQ multiplex PCR, and the TCRdb table lists in-frame clones only, not all of them. The table lists approximately 210,000 clones, 91% of them singletons. The input for sequencing was peripheral blood, taken 28 days after the second AZD1222 dose. The receptors were sampled from an adult who received the AZD1222 COVID-19 vaccine. CDR3s include the opening cysteine and the closing phenylalanine or tryptophan. The D gene is left open where the match is weak. Rows may omit the clone size; those that give it use once, few, many or a size class.

abundance,j_gene,d_gene,v_gene,CDR3aa,CDR3nt
.,TRBJ1-4,.,TRBV5-1,CASSPEAPTGNEKLFF,TGCGCCAGCAGCCCGGAGGCTCCCACAGGGAATGAAAAACTGTTTTTT
.,TRBJ2-2,TRBD2,TRBV14,CASSPASGGYTGELFF,TGTGCCAGCAGCCCCGCCAGCGGGGGATACACCGGGGAGCTGTTTTTT
.,TRBJ1-6,.,TRBV5-1,CASSSDSSYNSPLHF,TGCGCCAGCAGCTCTGACAGCTCCTATAATTCACCCCTCCACTTT
.,TRBJ1-1,.,TRBV7-2,CASSLEWWQAEAFF,TGTGCCAGCAGCTTAGAGTGGTGGCAGGCTGAAGCTTTCTTT
.,TRBJ2-3,.,TRBV11-2,CASSLEKGPGTDTQYF,TGTGCCAGCAGCTTAGAAAAGGGACCCGGCACAGATACGCAGTATTTT
.,TRBJ2-6,TRBD1,TRBV12-5,CASGLAPGGSSSGANVLTF,TGTGCTAGTGGTTTGGCCCCAGGGGGTTCTAGCTCTGGGGCCAACGTCCTGACTTTC
.,TRBJ2-7,.,TRBV28,CASSSDGATAYEQYF,TGTGCCAGCAGCTCGGACGGGGCTACGGCCTACGAGCAGTACTTC
.,TRBJ1-4,TRBD1,TRBV30,CACDRGGEKLFF,TGTGCCTGCGACAGGGGCGGGGAAAAACTGTTTTTT
few,TRBJ2-7,TRBD2,TRBV7-2,CASSLDPYSGAPYEQYF,TGTGCCAGCAGCTTAGATCCCTATAGCGGGGCACCCTACGAGCAGTACTTC
.,TRBJ2-1,TRBD2,TRBV5-1,CASSLGPAGGDYNEQFF,TGCGCCAGCAGCTTGGGGCCTGCGGGGGGTGACTACAATGAGCAGTTCTTC
.,TRBJ2-2,.,TRBV5-4,CASSLGLPTGELFF,TGTGCCAGCAGCTTGGGACTGCCCACCGGGGAGCTGTTTTTT
.,TRBJ2-7,TRBD1,TRBV6-5,CASSYGDRGLYEQYF,TGTGCCAGCAGTTACGGGGACAGGGGGCTCTACGAGCAGTACTTC
.,TRBJ2-7,TRBD2,TRBV10-2,CASSELWLAGAWEQYF,TGCGCCAGCAGTGAGTTGTGGCTAGCGGGAGCTTGGGAGCAGTACTTC
.,TRBJ1-1,.,TRBV6-6,CASSFVLNMNTEAFF,TGTGCCAGCAGTTTCGTACTGAATATGAACACTGAAGCTTTCTTT
.,TRBJ2-7,.,TRBV2,CASSEARDRTEQYF,TGTGCCAGCAGTGAAGCTCGAGACAGAACCGAGCAGTACTTC
.,TRBJ1-5,.,TRBV28,CASSFSKGREPQHF,TGTGCCAGCAGTTTTTCAAAAGGGCGGGAGCCCCAGCATTTT
once,TRBJ2-2,.,TRBV19,CASSIFVEGRKTGELFF,TGTGCCAGTAGTATATTCGTAGAGGGGCGAAAGACCGGGGAGCTGTTTTTT
.,TRBJ1-6,.,TRBV12-3/TRBV12-4,CASSFGNNSPLHF,TGTGCCAGCAGTTTCGGCAATAATTCACCCCTCCACTTT
.,TRBJ1-4,.,TRBV10-3,CAISEGGTNEKLFF,TGTGCCATCAGTGAAGGGGGAACTAATGAAAAACTGTTTTTT
.,TRBJ2-7,.,TRBV4-2,CASSQESGSGVEQYF,TGTGCCAGCAGCCAAGAGAGCGGGTCGGGGGTCGAGCAGTACTTC